A few counts support the clone carrying this TCR beta chain. This entry belongs to a study of response to subunit inactivated influenza vaccine. The CDR3 consists of 19 residues. The V end was cut by 6 bases, the J end by 0 bases, with 21 bases between. Germline loops: CDR1 MNHEY, CDR2 SMNVEV (reference sequence). From the RT-PCR reads, TCRdb called clonotypes with MiXCR, one entry per CDR3 protein. This sample has about 700,000 distinct CDR3 sequences; around 14% occur once, and the top ten carry 6.5% to 8.5%. The origin of this receptor is a man in his fifties or sixties who received an inactivated influenza vaccine. This chain uses TRBV27 with TRBJ1-6; D gene ambiguous. The input for sequencing was PBMCs from blood, taken 14 days before vaccination. The DNA of the CDR3 is TGTGCCAGCAGCCTCCGGGCAAGAAGTACGAGCTCCTATAATTCACCCCTCCACTTT. It translates to CASSLRARSTSSYNSPLHF.